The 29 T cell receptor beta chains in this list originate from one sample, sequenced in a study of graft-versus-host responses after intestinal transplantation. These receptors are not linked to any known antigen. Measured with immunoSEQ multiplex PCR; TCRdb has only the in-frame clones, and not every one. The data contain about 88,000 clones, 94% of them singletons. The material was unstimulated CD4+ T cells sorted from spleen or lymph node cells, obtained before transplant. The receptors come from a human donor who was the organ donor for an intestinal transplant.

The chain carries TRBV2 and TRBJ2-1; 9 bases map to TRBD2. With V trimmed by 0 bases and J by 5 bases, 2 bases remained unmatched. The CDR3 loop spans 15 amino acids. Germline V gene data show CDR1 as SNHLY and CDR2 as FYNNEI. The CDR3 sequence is CASSEAGTSNNEQFF. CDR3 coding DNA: TGTGCCAGCAGTGAAGCGGGGACTAGCAACAATGAGCAGTTCTTC.

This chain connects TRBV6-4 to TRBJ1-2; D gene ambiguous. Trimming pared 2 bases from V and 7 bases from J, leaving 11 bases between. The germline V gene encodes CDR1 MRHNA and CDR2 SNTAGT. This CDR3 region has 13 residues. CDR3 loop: CASSDGLGSGYTF. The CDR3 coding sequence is TGTGCCAGCAGTGACGGGCTGGGGAGTGGCTACACCTTC.

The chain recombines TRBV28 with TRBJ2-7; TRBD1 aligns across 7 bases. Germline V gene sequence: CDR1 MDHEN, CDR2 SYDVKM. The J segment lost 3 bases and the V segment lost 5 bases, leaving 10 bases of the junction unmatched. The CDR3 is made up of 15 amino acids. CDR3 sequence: CASSTTGLGVYEQYF. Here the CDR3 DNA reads TGTGCCAGCAGTACGACAGGGTTGGGGGTCTACGAGCAGTACTTC. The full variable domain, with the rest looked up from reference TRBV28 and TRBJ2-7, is DVKVTQSSRYLVKRTGEKVFLECVQDMDHENMFWYRQDPGLGLRLIYFSYDVKMKEKGDIPEGYSVSREKKERFSLILESASTNQTSMYLCASSTTGLGVYEQYFGPGTRLTVT.

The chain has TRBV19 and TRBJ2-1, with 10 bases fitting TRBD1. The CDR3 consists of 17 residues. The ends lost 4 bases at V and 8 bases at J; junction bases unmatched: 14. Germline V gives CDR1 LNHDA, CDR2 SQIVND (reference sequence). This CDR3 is CASSKAFRGQGVYEQFF. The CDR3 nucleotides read TGTGCCAGTAGTAAGGCCTTTCGTGGACAGGGGGTATATGAGCAGTTCTTC.

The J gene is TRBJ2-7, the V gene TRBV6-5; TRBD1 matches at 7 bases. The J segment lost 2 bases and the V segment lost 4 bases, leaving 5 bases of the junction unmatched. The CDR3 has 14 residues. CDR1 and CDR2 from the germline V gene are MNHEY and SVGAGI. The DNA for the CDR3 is TGTGCCAGCAGTTGGACAGGAAGTACCTACGAGCAGTACTTC. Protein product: CASSWTGSTYEQYF.

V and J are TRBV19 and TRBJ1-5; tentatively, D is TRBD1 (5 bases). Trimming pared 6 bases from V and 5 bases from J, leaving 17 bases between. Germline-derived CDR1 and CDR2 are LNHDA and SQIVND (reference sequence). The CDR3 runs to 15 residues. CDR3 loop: CASSFPGLLDQPQHF. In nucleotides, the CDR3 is TGTGCCAGTAGCTTTCCGGGACTTCTAGATCAGCCCCAGCATTTT.

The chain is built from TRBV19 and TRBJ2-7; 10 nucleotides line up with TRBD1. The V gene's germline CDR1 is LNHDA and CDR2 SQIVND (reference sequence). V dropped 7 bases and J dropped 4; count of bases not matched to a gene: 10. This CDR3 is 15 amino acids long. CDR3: CASTIRDRGGYEQYF. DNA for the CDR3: TGTGCCAGTACTATCCGGGACAGGGGTGGTTACGAGCAGTACTTC.

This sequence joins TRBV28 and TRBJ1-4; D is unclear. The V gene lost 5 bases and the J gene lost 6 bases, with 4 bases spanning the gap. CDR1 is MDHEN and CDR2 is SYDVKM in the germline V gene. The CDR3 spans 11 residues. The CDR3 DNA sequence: TGTGCCAGCAGTGAGGATGAAAAACTGTTTTTT. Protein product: CASSEDEKLFF.

CDR3 loop: CASSPSNMLQGAEAFF. CDR3 DNA sequence: TGTGCCAGCTCACCATCGAACATGCTACAGGGGGCTGAAGCTTTCTTT. The V gene is TRBV18, the J gene TRBJ1-1; 8 bases are a match to TRBD1. The CDR3 covers 16 residues. From germline, CDR1 is KGHSH and CDR2 LQKENI. The V gene end was trimmed by 2 bases and the J gene end by 6 bases; junction bases not matched to a gene: 11. Full variable domain (outside the CDR3, taken from reference TRBV18 and TRBJ1-1): NAGVMQNPRHLVRRRGQEARLRCSPMKGHSHVYWYRQLPEEGLKFMVYLQKENIIDESGMPKERFSAEFPKEGPSILRIQQVVRGDSAAYFCASSPSNMLQGAEAFFGQGTRLTVV.

The CDR3 protein is CASSGRLSEAQYF. As DNA, the CDR3 is TGCGCCAGCAGCGGCAGGTTAAGTGAGGCCCAGTACTTC. The chain carries TRBV5-1 and TRBJ2-5; D gene uncertain. V lost 4 bases and J 9 bases, leaving 16 bases between the germline ends. CDR1 is SGHRS, CDR2 YFSETQ, per germline. The length of the CDR3 is 13 residues.

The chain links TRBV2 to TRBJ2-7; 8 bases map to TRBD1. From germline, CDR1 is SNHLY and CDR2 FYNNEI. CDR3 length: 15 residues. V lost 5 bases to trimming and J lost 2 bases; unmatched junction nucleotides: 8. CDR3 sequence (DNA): TGTGCCAGCAGTAGCGGACAGGGCGCAGCCTACGAGCAGTACTTC. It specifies CASSSGQGAAYEQYF.

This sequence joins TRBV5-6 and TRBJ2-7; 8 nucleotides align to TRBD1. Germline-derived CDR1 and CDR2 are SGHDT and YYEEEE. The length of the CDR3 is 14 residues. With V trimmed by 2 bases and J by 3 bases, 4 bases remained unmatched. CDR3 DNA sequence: TGTGCCAGCAGCTTTGACAGGGGACTCTACGAGCAGTACTTC. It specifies CASSFDRGLYEQYF.

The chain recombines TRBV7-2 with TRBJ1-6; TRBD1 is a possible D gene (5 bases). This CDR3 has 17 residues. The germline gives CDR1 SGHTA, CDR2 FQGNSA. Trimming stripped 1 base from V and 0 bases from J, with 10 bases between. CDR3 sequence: CASSLGGRSSYNSPLHF. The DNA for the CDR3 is TGTGCCAGCAGCTTAGGGGGACGGAGCTCCTATAATTCACCCCTCCACTTT. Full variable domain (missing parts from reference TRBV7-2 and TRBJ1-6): GAGVSQSPSNKVTEKGKDVELRCDPISGHTALYWYRQSLGQGLEFLIYFQGNSAPDKSGLPSDRFSAERTGGSVSTLTIQRTQQEDSAVYLCASSLGGRSSYNSPLHFGNGTRLTVT.

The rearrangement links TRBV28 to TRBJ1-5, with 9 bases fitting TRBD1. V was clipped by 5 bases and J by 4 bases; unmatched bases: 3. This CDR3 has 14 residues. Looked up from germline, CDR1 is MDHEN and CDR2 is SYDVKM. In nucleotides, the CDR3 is TGTGCCAGCAGTCTCGGGACAGGGAATCAGCCCCAGCATTTT. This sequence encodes CASSLGTGNQPQHF.

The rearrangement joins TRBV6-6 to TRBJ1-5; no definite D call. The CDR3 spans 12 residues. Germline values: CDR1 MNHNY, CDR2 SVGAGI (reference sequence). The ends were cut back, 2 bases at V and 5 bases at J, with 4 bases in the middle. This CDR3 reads CASSYTDQPQHF. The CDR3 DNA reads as TGTGCCAGCAGTTACACAGATCAGCCCCAGCATTTT.

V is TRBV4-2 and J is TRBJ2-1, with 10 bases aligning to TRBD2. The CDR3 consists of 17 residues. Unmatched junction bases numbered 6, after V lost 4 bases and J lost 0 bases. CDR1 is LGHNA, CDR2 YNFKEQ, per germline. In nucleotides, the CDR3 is TGTGCCAGCAGCCTGTTAGCGGGGGGCCTCTCCTACAATGAGCAGTTCTTC. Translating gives CASSLLAGGLSYNEQFF.

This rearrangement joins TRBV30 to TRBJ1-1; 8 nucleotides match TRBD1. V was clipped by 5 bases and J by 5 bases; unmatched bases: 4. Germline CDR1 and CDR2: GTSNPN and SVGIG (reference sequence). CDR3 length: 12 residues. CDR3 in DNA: TGTGCCTGGTCCGGGACAGGAACTGAAGCTTTCTTT. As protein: CAWSGTGTEAFF.

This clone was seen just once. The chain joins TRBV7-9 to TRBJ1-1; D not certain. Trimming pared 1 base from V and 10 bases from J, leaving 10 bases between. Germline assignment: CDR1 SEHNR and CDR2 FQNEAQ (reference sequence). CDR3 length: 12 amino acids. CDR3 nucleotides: TGTGCCAGCAGCTTAGATGGCGGAAGAGCTTTCTTT. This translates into CASSLDGGRAFF. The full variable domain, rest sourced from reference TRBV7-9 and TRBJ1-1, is DTGVSQNPRHKITKRGQNVTFRCDPISEHNRLYWYRQTLGQGPEFLTYFQNEAQLEKSRLLSDRFSAERPKGSFSTLEIQRTEQGDSAMYLCASSLDGGRAFFGQGTRLTVV.

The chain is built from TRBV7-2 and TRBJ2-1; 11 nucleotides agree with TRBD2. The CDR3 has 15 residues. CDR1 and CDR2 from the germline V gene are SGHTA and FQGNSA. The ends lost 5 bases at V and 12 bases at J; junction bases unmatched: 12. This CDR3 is CASSPHSGGALRQFF. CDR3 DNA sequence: TGTGCCAGCAGCCCACATAGCGGGGGGGCATTGCGGCAGTTCTTC.

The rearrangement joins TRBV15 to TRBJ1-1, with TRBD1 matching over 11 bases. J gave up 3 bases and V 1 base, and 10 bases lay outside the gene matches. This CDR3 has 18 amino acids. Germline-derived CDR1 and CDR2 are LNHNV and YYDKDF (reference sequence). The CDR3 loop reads CATSRGGTGGRYDTEAFF. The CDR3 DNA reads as TGTGCCACCAGCAGAGGGGGGACAGGGGGTCGTTACGACACTGAAGCTTTCTTT.

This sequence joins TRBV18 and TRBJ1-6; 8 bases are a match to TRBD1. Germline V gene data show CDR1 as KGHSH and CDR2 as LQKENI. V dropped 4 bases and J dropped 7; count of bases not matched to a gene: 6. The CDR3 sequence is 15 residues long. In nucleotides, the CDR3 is TGTGCCAGCTCACGAATTAGGACAGGGAATTCACCCCTCCACTTT. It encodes CASSRIRTGNSPLHF.

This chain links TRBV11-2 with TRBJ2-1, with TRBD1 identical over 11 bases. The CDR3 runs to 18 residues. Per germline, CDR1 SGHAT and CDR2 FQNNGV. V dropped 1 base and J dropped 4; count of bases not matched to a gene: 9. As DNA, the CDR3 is TGTGCCAGCAGCTTAGTATACGGACAGGGGGCGAGGTACAATGAGCAGTTCTTC. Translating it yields CASSLVYGQGARYNEQFF.

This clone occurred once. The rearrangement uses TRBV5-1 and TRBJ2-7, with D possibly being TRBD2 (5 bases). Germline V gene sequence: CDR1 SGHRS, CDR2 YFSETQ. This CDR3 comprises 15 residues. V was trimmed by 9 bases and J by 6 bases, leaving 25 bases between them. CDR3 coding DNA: TGCGCCAACACATGGAGGCACGACCTGTGTGGCGAGCAGTACTTC. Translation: CANTWRHDLCGEQYF.

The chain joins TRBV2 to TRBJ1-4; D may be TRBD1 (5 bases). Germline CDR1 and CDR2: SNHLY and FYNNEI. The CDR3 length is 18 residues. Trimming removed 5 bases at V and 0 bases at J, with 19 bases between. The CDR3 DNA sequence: TGTGCCAGCAGTCCAAAGACCCGGGACCTAGCAACTAATGAAAAACTGTTTTTT. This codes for CASSPKTRDLATNEKLFF.

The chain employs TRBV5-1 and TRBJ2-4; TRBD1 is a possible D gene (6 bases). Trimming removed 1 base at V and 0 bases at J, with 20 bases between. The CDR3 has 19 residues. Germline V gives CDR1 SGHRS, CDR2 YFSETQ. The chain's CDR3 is CASSLLDRFNSKAKNIQYF. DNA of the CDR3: TGCGCCAGCAGCTTGCTAGACAGGTTCAACTCAAAAGCCAAAAACATTCAGTACTTC.

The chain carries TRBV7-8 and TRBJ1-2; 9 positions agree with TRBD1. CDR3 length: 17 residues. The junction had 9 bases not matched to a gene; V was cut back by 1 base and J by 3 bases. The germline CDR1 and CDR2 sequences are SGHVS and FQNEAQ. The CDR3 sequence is CASSLVGTGKNDYGYTF. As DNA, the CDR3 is TGTGCCAGCAGCTTAGTTGGGACAGGGAAGAATGACTATGGCTACACCTTC.

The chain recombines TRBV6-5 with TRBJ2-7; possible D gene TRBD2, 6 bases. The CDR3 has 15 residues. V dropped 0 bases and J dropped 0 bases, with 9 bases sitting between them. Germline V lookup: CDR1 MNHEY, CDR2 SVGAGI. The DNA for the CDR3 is TGTGCCAGCAGTTACTCACGCGGGGACTCCTACGAGCAGTACTTC. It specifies CASSYSRGDSYEQYF.

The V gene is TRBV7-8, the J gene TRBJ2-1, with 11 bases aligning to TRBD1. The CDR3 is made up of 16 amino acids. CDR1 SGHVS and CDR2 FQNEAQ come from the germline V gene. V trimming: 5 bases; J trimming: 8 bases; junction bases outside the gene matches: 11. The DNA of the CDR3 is TGTGCCAGCAGCCAAAGTCGGGACAGGGGGGACGATGAGCAGTTCTTC. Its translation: CASSQSRDRGDDEQFF. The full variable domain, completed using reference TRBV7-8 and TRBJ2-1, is GAGVSQSPRYKVAKRGQDVALRCDPISGHVSLFWYQQALGQGPEFLTYFQNEAQLDKSGLPSDRFFAERPEGSVSTLKIQRTQQEDSAVYLCASSQSRDRGDDEQFFGPGTRLTVL.

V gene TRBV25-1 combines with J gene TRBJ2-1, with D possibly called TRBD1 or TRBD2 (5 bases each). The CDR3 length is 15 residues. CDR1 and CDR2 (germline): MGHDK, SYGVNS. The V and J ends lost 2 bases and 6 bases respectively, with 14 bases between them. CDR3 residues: CASSEIRGEFNEQFF. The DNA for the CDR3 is TGTGCCAGCAGTGAAATCCGAGGGGAGTTCAATGAGCAGTTCTTC.